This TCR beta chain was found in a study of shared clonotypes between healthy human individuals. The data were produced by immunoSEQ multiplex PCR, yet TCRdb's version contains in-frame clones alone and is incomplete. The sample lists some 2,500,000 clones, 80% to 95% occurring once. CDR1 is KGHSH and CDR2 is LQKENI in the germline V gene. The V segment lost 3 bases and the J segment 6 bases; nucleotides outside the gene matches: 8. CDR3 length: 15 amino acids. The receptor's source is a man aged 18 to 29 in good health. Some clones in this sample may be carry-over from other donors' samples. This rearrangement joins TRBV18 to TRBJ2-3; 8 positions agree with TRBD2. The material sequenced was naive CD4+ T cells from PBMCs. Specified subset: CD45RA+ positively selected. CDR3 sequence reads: CASSPPGLAMDTQYF. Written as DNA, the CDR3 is TGTGCCAGCTCACCTCCTGGACTAGCTATGGATACGCAGTATTTT.